By its share, the clone carrying this T cell receptor (beta chain) is medium-sized (0.01 to 0.1%). No antigen is known for it. V lost 7 bases, J lost 8 bases, and 18 bases lay in between. The CDR3 runs 14 residues. In germline, CDR1 is SGHVS, CDR2 FNYEAQ. TCR beta rearrangements were amplified from peripheral blood genomic DNA. The sample belongs to a study of T cell repertoires in aging, cancer and after chemotherapy. In the study overall: About 9.1 million TCR reads were in the whole dataset.

Multiplex touch-down PCR with TRB-A/B primers amplified rearranged V-D-J TRB sequences. TCRdb re-called the multiplex PCR reads through MiXCR, storing one row per CDR3 protein. The sample lists some 9,700 distinct CDR3 sequences, 33% occurring once. Study-level results: Healthy donors lost TCR diversity with age mainly through richness, cancer patients through richness and evenness. Untreated cancer patients had significantly lower blood TCR diversity than age-matched healthy donors.

The sample consisted of blood. The chain couples TRBV7-6 to TRBJ2-1; D gene uncertain. This receptor was identified in a human donor in good health. The donor label of this sample is uncertain. The CDR3 loop is CASTQDQKGYEQFF. As DNA, the CDR3 is TGTGCCAGCACCCAAGATCAGAAAGGCTATGAGCAGTTCTTC.